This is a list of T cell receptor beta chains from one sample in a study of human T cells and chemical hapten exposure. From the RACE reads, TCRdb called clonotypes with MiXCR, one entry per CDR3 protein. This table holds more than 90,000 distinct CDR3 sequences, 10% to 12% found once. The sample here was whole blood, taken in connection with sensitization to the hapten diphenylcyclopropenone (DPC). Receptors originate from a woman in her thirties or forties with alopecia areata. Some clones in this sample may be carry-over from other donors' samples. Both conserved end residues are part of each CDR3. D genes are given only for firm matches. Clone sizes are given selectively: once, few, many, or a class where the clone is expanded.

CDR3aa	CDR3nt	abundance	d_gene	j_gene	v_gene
CASSLMVRNTEAFF	TGTGCCAGCAGCTTGATGGTCCGCAACACTGAAGCTTTCTTT	few	.	TRBJ1-1	TRBV5-8
CSARGSGHTNSNQPQHF	TGCAGTGCTAGAGGATCGGGACACACGAATAGCAATCAGCCCCAGCATTTT	.	.	TRBJ1-5	TRBV20-1
CSVEGEVF	TGCAGCGTTGAAGGTGAAGTCTTC	few	.	TRBJ2-1	TRBV29-1
CASSLARAETQYF	TGTGCCAGCAGCTTAGCGCGAGCGGAGACCCAGTACTTC	many	.	TRBJ2-5	TRBV7-9
CASRDSEAFF	TGTGCCAGCAGGGATAGTGAAGCTTTCTTT	many	.	TRBJ1-1	TRBV6-2/TRBV6-3
CASSQAGGANVLTF	TGTGCCAGCTCACAAGCGGGTGGGGCCAACGTCCTGACTTTC	few	.	TRBJ2-6	TRBV18
CSVALGLAGVYEQYF	TGCAGTGTAGCGTTAGGACTAGCGGGAGTATACGAGCAGTACTTC	many	TRBD2	TRBJ2-7	TRBV20-1
CASSLGQGGSNSPLHF	TGTGCCAGCAGCTTGGGGCAGGGCGGATCGAATTCACCCCTCCACTTT	many	.	TRBJ1-6	TRBV5-6
CASSLARGYNEQFF	TGTGCCAGCAGTCTTGCCCGGGGCTACAATGAGCAGTTCTTC	many	.	TRBJ2-1	TRBV7-9
CASSELVVGNIQYF	TGTGCCAGCAGTGAACTTGTGGTGGGAAACATTCAGTACTTC	.	.	TRBJ2-4	TRBV2
CASSKGQGALGANVLTF	TGTGCCAGTAGTAAGGGACAGGGGGCGCTCGGGGCCAACGTCCTGACTTTC	few	TRBD1	TRBJ2-6	TRBV19
CASSDGTGLPSGYTF	TGTGCCAGCAGTGATGGGACAGGCCTTCCCTCCGGCTACACCTTC	.	TRBD1	TRBJ1-2	TRBV2
CASSHAQTGTGVETQYF	TGTGCCAGCAGTCATGCCCAAACCGGGACAGGGGTGGAGACCCAGTACTTC	many	TRBD1	TRBJ2-5	TRBV6-5
CASSFGLALNTGELFF	TGTGCCAGCAGCTTTGGTCTAGCCTTGAACACCGGGGAGCTGTTTTTT	.	.	TRBJ2-2	TRBV11-2